Shown below are 18 T cell receptor beta chains from a single sample sequenced in a study of T cell repertoires in cytomegalovirus infection. MiXCR, run by TCRdb on the reads, gives a single entry per CDR3 protein. The sample shows 150,000 or so distinct CDR3 sequences, 5% to 6.5% of them seen only once. The sequencing sample was made of PBMCs. All receptors derive from a human donor in good health (CMV status not recorded). Some clones in this sample may be carry-over from other donors' samples.

This clonotype was detected only a few times. The rearrangement uses TRBV12-3 or TRBV12-4 and TRBJ2-5, with D possibly matching TRBD2 (6 bases). V was clipped by 3 bases and J by 1 base, with 9 bases between them. This CDR3 has 14 amino acids. The CDR3, as DNA: TGTGCCAGCAGTTTTCAGGAGGGCCAAGAGACCCAGTACTTC. It codes for CASSFQEGQETQYF.

This clonotype appeared many times. This sequence joins TRBV28 and TRBJ2-7; D is unclear. The CDR3 covers 13 residues. The V and J ends lost 11 bases and 3 bases respectively, with 17 bases between them. Germline-derived CDR1 and CDR2 are MDHEN and SYDVKM. CDR3 in amino acids: CASRPPVFYEQYF. The CDR3, as DNA: TGTGCCTCCCGCCCGCCCGTCTTCTACGAGCAGTACTTC.

The sample holds a few counts of this clonotype. V usage is TRBV5-1 and J usage is TRBJ1-5; TRBD1 is a possible D gene (6 bases). The CDR3 extends over 14 amino acids. V lost 2 bases to trimming and J lost 5 bases, with 11 bases between them. Germline CDR1 is SGHRS and CDR2 is YFSETQ. In DNA, the CDR3 is TGCGCCAGCAGCTTCGACGGGGGGCATCAGCCCCAGCATTTT. Translation: CASSFDGGHQPQHF.

The chain employs TRBV20-1 and TRBJ2-1, with D maybe TRBD1 (7 bases). The length of the CDR3 is 15 residues. CDR1 and CDR2 (germline): DFQATT, SNEGSKA (reference sequence). With 4 bases removed from V and 3 bases from J, the gap between germline ends came to 16 bases. The DNA of the CDR3 is TGCAGTGCTATAGTGTCCAGGGGGGTCTACAATGAGCAGTTCTTC. This translates into CSAIVSRGVYNEQFF.

In its sample, this clonotype was seen many times. The chain joins TRBV19 to TRBJ1-5; D possibly corresponds to TRBD1 (6 bases). Between the trimmed V and J ends, which lost 4 bases and 0 bases, there was a span of 19 bases. Germline values: CDR1 LNHDA, CDR2 SQIVND (reference sequence). CDR3 length: 18 residues. The CDR3 region is CASSSTGRGGNSNQPQHF. The CDR3 DNA is TGTGCCAGTAGTAGTACGGGGAGGGGGGGAAATAGCAATCAGCCCCAGCATTTT.

The rearrangement joins TRBV7-8 to TRBJ2-2; D is undetermined. V gave up 5 bases and J gave up 1 base, with 11 bases separating them. The CDR3 runs 15 residues. Germline CDR1 SGHVS, CDR2 FQNEAQ. The CDR3 region has the DNA TGTGCCAGCAGCGCTATGGGAAGGAACACCGGGGAGCTGTTTTTT. Translation: CASSAMGRNTGELFF.

This clonotype was observed at least ten times. The chain employs TRBV24-1 and TRBJ1-2, with TRBD1 identical over 7 bases. This CDR3 is 16 amino acids long. CDR1 and CDR2 from the germline V gene are KGHDR and SFDVKD. The trim removed 3 bases at V and 2 bases at J, leaving 8 bases unmatched. The CDR3 loop is CATSDPLPTGNYGYTF. CDR3 DNA: TGTGCCACCAGTGATCCCCTACCGACAGGGAACTATGGCTACACCTTC.

The rearrangement uses TRBV29-1 and TRBJ1-2; TRBD1 agrees at 10 bases. V shed 7 bases, J shed 6 bases, and the junction held 8 bases outside the gene matches. Germline assignment: CDR1 SQVTM and CDR2 ANQGSEA. CDR3 length: 13 amino acids. CDR3 DNA: TGCAGCGGGTTCGGGACAGGGGAAGATGGCTACACCTTC. Translated, it gives CSGFGTGEDGYTF.

In this sample, this clonotype turned up many times. DNA of the CDR3: TGTGCCAGCAGCTTAGCGGGGTTTAGCACAGATACGCAGTATTTT. Translated: CASSLAGFSTDTQYF. The chain has TRBV7-9 and TRBJ2-3, with no clear D. V shed 0 bases and J shed 0 bases, with 7 bases lying between them. The length of the CDR3 is 15 residues. The germline V gene has CDR1 SEHNR and CDR2 FQNEAQ (reference sequence).

There are many counts of this clonotype. The chain is built from TRBV5-1 and TRBJ1-1; 11 bases map to TRBD1. The CDR3 runs 17 residues. In germline, CDR1 is SGHRS, CDR2 YFSETQ. With V trimmed by 4 bases and J by 4 bases, 12 bases remained unmatched. CDR3 loop: CASSPLGQGALGTEAFF. As DNA, the CDR3 is TGCGCCAGCAGCCCACTCGGACAGGGGGCTTTGGGCACTGAAGCTTTCTTT.

This clonotype has only a few counts. This chain uses TRBV12-3 or TRBV12-4 with TRBJ1-2; TRBD1 might be the D (5 bases). There are 13 residues in the CDR3. V was trimmed by 6 bases and J by 4 bases, leaving 12 bases between them. Written as DNA, the CDR3 is TGTGCCAGCAGCGCGACAGAAAGCTATGGCTACACCTTC. It codes for CASSATESYGYTF.

This clonotype was counted ten times or more. V is TRBV7-2 and J is TRBJ2-1, with 8 nucleotides matching TRBD2. Germline V gives CDR1 SGHTA, CDR2 FQGNSA. The CDR3 runs 13 residues. V was clipped by 1 base and J by 8 bases; unmatched bases: 1. The CDR3 coding sequence is TGTGCCAGCAGCTTAGTAGCGGGGTATGAGCAGTTCTTC. Translation: CASSLVAGYEQFF.

There are many counts of this clonotype. This chain joins TRBV2 and TRBJ1-1, with unresolved D. The V gene's germline CDR1 is SNHLY and CDR2 FYNNEI. This CDR3 comprises 13 residues. The germline V and J ends were trimmed by 6 bases and 0 bases, with 8 bases remaining between them. The CDR3 DNA reads as TGTGCCAGCAGGAGCGCGATGAACACTGAAGCTTTCTTT. This translates into CASRSAMNTEAFF.

This clonotype was detected ten times or more. V is TRBV7-6 and J is TRBJ1-5; 7 bases line up with TRBD1. The CDR3 extends over 17 amino acids. Germline V CDR1 and CDR2: SGHVS, FNYEAQ. V was clipped by 4 bases and J by 4 bases; unmatched bases: 13. The CDR3 DNA follows: TGTGCCAGCAGCTCCGAATCTCTTGGACAGGCTAATCAGCCCCAGCATTTT. Its protein is CASSSESLGQANQPQHF. Complete variable domain (other parts from reference TRBV7-6 and TRBJ1-5): GAGVSQSPRYKVTKRGQDVALRCDPISGHVSLYWYRQALGQGPEFLTYFNYEAQQDKSGLPNDRFSAERPEGSISTLTIQRTEQRDSAMYRCASSSESLGQANQPQHFGDGTRLSIL.

In its sample, this clonotype was seen many times. The chain uses TRBV7-2 and TRBJ2-5; 7 positions agree with TRBD1. Germline V lookup: CDR1 SGHTA, CDR2 FQGNSA. This CDR3 spans 15 amino acids. J gave up 4 bases and V 5 bases, and 10 bases lay outside the gene matches. The CDR3 here is CASSLSSTGVETQYF. The CDR3 nucleotides are TGTGCCAGCAGCCTATCGAGTACAGGGGTAGAGACCCAGTACTTC.

At least ten counts were recorded for this clonotype. The V call is TRBV11-2, the J call TRBJ1-5; D unresolved. The CDR3 extends over 13 amino acids. The V gene's germline CDR1 is SGHAT and CDR2 FQNNGV. Trimming took off 2 bases at V and 6 bases at J, with 8 bases between the two ends. The CDR3 region has the DNA TGTGCCAGCAGCTTAACTCGGTCTCAGCCCCAGCATTTT. Protein product: CASSLTRSQPQHF.

This clonotype came up many times. This chain uses TRBV5-4 with TRBJ2-3, with TRBD1 identical over 9 bases. The germline CDR1 and CDR2 sequences are SGHNT and YYREEE (reference sequence). There are 16 residues in the CDR3. V was pared by 1 base and J by 3 bases, with 6 bases of the junction left unmatched. The CDR3 DNA sequence: TGTGCCAGCAGCTTGATGGGACAGGGAAATACAGATACGCAGTATTTT. Translating it yields CASSLMGQGNTDTQYF.

This chain uses TRBV18 with TRBJ2-3, with TRBD2 as a possible D gene (5 bases). The CDR3 runs to 15 residues. V lost 2 bases and J lost 2, with 11 bases in between. Germline V gene lookup returns CDR1 KGHSH and CDR2 LQKENI. CDR3 protein: CASSPMGVSTDTQYF. DNA of the CDR3: TGTGCCAGCTCACCAATGGGAGTTTCCACAGATACGCAGTATTTT.